This T cell receptor beta chain derives from a study of blood T cell repertoires in COVID-19. Whole-study context: Donors in the United States, Italy and Spain gave samples during acute or convalescent COVID-19. T cells, B-cell-depleted T cells, or PBMCs supplied cDNA or gDNA.

With V trimmed by 3 bases and J by 5 bases, 4 bases remained unmatched. This CDR3 comprises 15 residues. The germline V gene encodes CDR1 KGHSH and CDR2 LQKENI. Original handling: Reference gene primer amplification gave estimated nucleated cell counts. The data were produced by immunoSEQ multiplex PCR, yet TCRdb's version contains in-frame clones alone and is incomplete. D and trimming come from the DNA, and the V and J calls and clone size come from that table. The table records about 210,000 clones, around 89% of them present only once. This clone was detected once. The receptor was isolated from a woman in her 40s with acute or convalescent COVID-19. Sequenced material: peripheral blood. This chain joins TRBV18 and TRBJ2-5; 12 nucleotides line up with TRBD1. The CDR3: CASSPRDRGRETQYF. For the CDR3, the DNA is TGTGCCAGCTCACCGCGGGACAGGGGGCGGGAGACCCAGTACTTC.